Following are 9 T cell receptor beta chains from one sample sequenced in a study of blood T cell repertoires in COVID-19. The protocol was immunoSEQ multiplex PCR, while the TCRdb copy is restricted to in-frame clones and leaves out a portion. This repertoire shows about 120,000 clones, 84% found once; its top ten account for roughly 3.9%. The sequenced sample was PBMCs or T cells enriched from blood (not recorded which). These receptors came from a woman in her 30s who had recovered from COVID-19.

The V gene is TRBV28, the J gene TRBJ1-3; 10 bases line up with TRBD1. CDR3 size: 15 residues. V lost 7 bases and J lost 3; bases outside the gene matches: 6. CDR1 is MDHEN and CDR2 is SYDVKM in the germline V gene. The CDR3 here is CASTLTGGGGNTIYF. Here the CDR3 DNA reads TGTGCCAGCACCTTGACAGGGGGCGGTGGAAACACCATATATTTT.

The chain recombines TRBV7-8 with TRBJ2-6; tentative D call: TRBD2 (6 bases). Trimming left V 5 bases short and J 0 bases short, with 20 bases between. The CDR3 sequence is 19 residues long. Per germline, CDR1 SGHVS and CDR2 FQNEAQ. Here the CDR3 reads CASSPRGGTIISGANVLTF. CDR3 bases: TGTGCCAGCAGCCCCCGGGGCGGGACCATAATCTCTGGGGCCAACGTCCTGACTTTC. Filled out from reference TRBV7-8 and TRBJ2-6, the complete variable domain reads GAGVSQSPRYKVAKRGQDVALRCDPISGHVSLFWYQQALGQGPEFLTYFQNEAQLDKSGLPSDRFFAERPEGSVSTLKIQRTQQEDSAVYLCASSPRGGTIISGANVLTFGAGSRLTVL.

The CDR3: CASSPPSRGVFGYTF. The CDR3 DNA reads as TGTGCCAGCTCACCACCGTCCAGGGGAGTGTTTGGCTACACCTTC. V usage is TRBV18 and J usage is TRBJ1-2; maybe TRBD1 (6 bases). CDR1 is KGHSH and CDR2 is LQKENI in the germline V gene. V was shortened by 0 bases and J by 7 bases, with 15 bases between the two germline ends. This CDR3 is 15 amino acids long.

The chain employs TRBV5-1 and TRBJ2-3; no clear D gene. V was cut by 0 bases and J by 0 bases, with 5 bases left in between. The CDR3 extends over 14 amino acids. CDR1 SGHRS and CDR2 YFSETQ come from the germline V gene. In nucleotides, the CDR3 is TGCGCCAGCAGCTTGGATCTCAGCACAGATACGCAGTATTTT. It encodes CASSLDLSTDTQYF.

This clone was counted between two and nine times. The V gene is TRBV7-2, the J gene TRBJ2-2, with D unresolved. Germline V gene data show CDR1 as SGHTA and CDR2 as FQGNSA. The CDR3 contains 14 residues. The V end was cut by 6 bases, the J end by 1 base, with 9 bases between. CDR3 sequence: CASRGIGNTGELFF. CDR3 in DNA: TGTGCCAGCAGGGGCATTGGGAACACCGGGGAGCTGTTTTTT.

The CDR3 spells CASSSNGGGGSNEQFF. The CDR3, as DNA: TGTGCCAGCAGCTCCAATGGGGGCGGGGGTAGTAATGAGCAGTTCTTC. The chain combines TRBV7-9 with TRBJ2-1, with D perhaps TRBD2 (7 bases). V shed 4 bases and J shed 7 bases, with 20 bases lying between them. The CDR3 spans 16 residues. CDR1 and CDR2 from the germline V gene are SEHNR and FQNEAQ (reference sequence). Combining the CDR3 with reference TRBV7-9 and TRBJ2-1 gives the whole variable domain DTGVSQNPRHKITKRGQNVTFRCDPISEHNRLYWYRQTLGQGPEFLTYFQNEAQLEKSRLLSDRFSAERPKGSFSTLEIQRTEQGDSAMYLCASSSNGGGGSNEQFFGPGTRLTVL.

V and J are TRBV4-2 and TRBJ2-5; 9 bases fit TRBD1. Germline CDR1 and CDR2: LGHNA and YNFKEQ. V shed 4 bases, J shed 2 bases, and the junction held 5 bases outside the gene matches. The CDR3 has 15 residues. This CDR3 is CASSPRTGDQETQYF. The CDR3 DNA follows: TGTGCCAGCAGCCCGCGGACAGGGGATCAAGAGACCCAGTACTTC.

CDR3 residues: CASSRTGTGGTEAFF. The CDR3 DNA reads as TGTGCCAGCTCCAGGACAGGGACGGGGGGCACTGAAGCTTTCTTT. The chain combines TRBV18 with TRBJ1-1; 8 bases agree with TRBD1. This CDR3 has 15 residues. V dropped 6 bases and J dropped 4; count of bases not matched to a gene: 10. Germline CDR1 reads KGHSH; CDR2 reads LQKENI.

This chain connects TRBV30 to TRBJ2-2, with 8 bases fitting TRBD1. Trimming cost V 2 bases and J 4 bases; bases outside gene matches: 6. The CDR3 has 15 amino acids. Per the germline V gene, CDR1 is GTSNPN and CDR2 is SVGIG (reference sequence). CDR3 sequence reads: CAWSYWTGLTGELFF. For the CDR3, the DNA is TGTGCCTGGAGTTATTGGACAGGGCTCACCGGGGAGCTGTTTTTT. The full variable domain, completed using reference TRBV30 and TRBJ2-2, is SQTIHQWPATLVQPVGSPLSLECTVEGTSNPNLYWYRQAAGRGLQLLFYSVGIGQISSEVPQNLSASRPQDRQFILSSKKLLLSDSGFYLCAWSYWTGLTGELFFGEGSRLTVL.